A selection of T cell receptor beta chains follows, all from one sample in a study of early T cells in non-severe SARS-CoV-2 infection. One entry per CDR3 protein results from TCRdb running MiXCR on the 5' RACE reads. The sample carries tens of thousands of distinct CDR3 sequences, approximately 5.9% recorded once. The sequenced sample was whole blood, obtained at baseline. Receptors originate from an adult who was a healthcare worker with PCR-confirmed SARS-CoV-2 infection or an uninfected control (not recorded which). CDR3s include the opening cysteine and the closing phenylalanine or tryptophan. The D gene is left open where the match is weak. A row's size may be missing; if present it is once, few, many or a size class.

D	size	J	V	CDR3	DNA
TRBD1	many	TRBJ1-6	TRBV30	CAWRTSQGAASPLHF	TGTGCCTGGAGAACCTCCCAGGGGGCGGCTTCACCCCTCCACTTT
.	many	TRBJ2-2	TRBV20-1	CSASGSGEQRTGELFF	TGCAGTGCTAGTGGTTCGGGAGAGCAAAGGACCGGGGAGCTGTTTTTT
TRBD1	many	TRBJ2-1	TRBV7-7	CASSSSGGPYNEQFF	TGTGCCAGCAGCTCCTCAGGGGGACCCTACAATGAGCAGTTCTTC
TRBD2	many	TRBJ2-7	TRBV27	CASSLTSGAYEQYF	TGTGCCAGCAGTTTAACTAGCGGGGCCTACGAGCAGTACTTC
TRBD1	many	TRBJ2-1	TRBV2	CASMGQGALNEQFF	TGTGCCAGCATGGGGCAGGGGGCTCTCAATGAGCAGTTCTTC
.	many	TRBJ2-1	TRBV14	CASQGSGNEQFF	TGTGCCAGCCAGGGCAGCGGGAATGAGCAGTTCTTC
TRBD2	many	TRBJ2-5	TRBV29-1	CSVLLRLAAYQETQYF	TGCAGCGTTCTTCTCCGACTAGCGGCTTACCAAGAGACCCAGTACTTC
.	many	TRBJ1-1	TRBV18	CASSREDREAFF	TGTGCCAGCTCCCGTGAGGACCGTGAAGCTTTCTTT
TRBD1	many	TRBJ2-1	TRBV20-1	CSARDGTEGDNEQFF	TGCAGTGCTAGAGATGGGACAGAGGGAGACAATGAGCAGTTCTTC
.	.	TRBJ1-3	TRBV7-9	CASSLDGGNTIYF	TGTGCCAGCAGCTTAGATGGAGGAAACACCATATATTTT
.	many	TRBJ2-5	TRBV21-1	CASSKQGKAGGPIQETQYF	TGTGCCAGCAGCAAACAAGGGAAAGCGGGAGGACCCATCCAAGAGACCCAGTACTTC
TRBD1	many	TRBJ1-2	TRBV11-2	CASSFFGTASNYGYTF	TGTGCCAGCAGCTTTTTCGGGACAGCGTCTAACTATGGCTACACCTTC
TRBD2	many	TRBJ2-1	TRBV13	CASSLASSGSSYNEQFF	TGTGCCAGCAGCTTAGCGTCTAGCGGGAGCTCCTACAATGAGCAGTTCTTC
TRBD1	few	TRBJ1-6	TRBV20-1	CSARVPQGASPLHF	TGCAGTGCTAGAGTTCCTCAGGGGGCATCACCCCTCCACTTT
.	many	TRBJ1-6	TRBV6-6	CASSYRAGKVTSPLHF	TGTGCCAGCAGTTACCGGGCAGGGAAAGTTACTTCACCCCTCCACTTT
.	few	TRBJ2-3	TRBV3-1	CASSQEGTGGDTQYF	TGTGCCAGCAGCCAAGAAGGGACTGGGGGAGATACGCAGTATTTT
.	.	TRBJ2-3	TRBV20-1	CSARDRSTITDTQYF	TGCAGTGCTAGAGATCGATCTACCATCACAGATACGCAGTATTTT
.	many	TRBJ2-5	TRBV7-2	CASSFSGLQETQYF	TGTGCCAGCAGCTTTAGCGGATTACAAGAGACCCAGTACTTC
TRBD1	many	TRBJ1-2	TRBV10-2	CASRDRSAYGYTF	TGCGCCAGCAGGGACAGGAGCGCCTATGGCTACACCTTC
TRBD2	.	TRBJ2-1	TRBV6-6	CASSPVAGKQFF	TGTGCCAGCAGTCCCGTAGCGGGAAAGCAGTTCTTC
TRBD1	many	TRBJ1-2	TRBV18	CASSPRQGAGGYTF	TGTGCCAGCTCACCCAGACAGGGGGCGGGAGGCTACACCTTC
.	many	TRBJ2-7	TRBV10-3	CAISRGHEYSSYEQYF	TGTGCCATCAGCCGGGGACACGAGTATAGCTCCTACGAGCAGTACTTC
TRBD2	.	TRBJ2-1	TRBV20-1	CSARDFVGGGDNEQFF	TGCAGTGCTAGAGATTTTGTTGGGGGAGGGGACAATGAGCAGTTCTTC
.	many	TRBJ2-1	TRBV2	CASSPSYNEQFF	TGTGCCAGCAGCCCCTCCTACAATGAGCAGTTCTTC
.	many	TRBJ1-1	TRBV6-5	CASRQGHTEAFF	TGTGCCAGCAGACAGGGTCACACTGAAGCTTTCTTT
.	many	TRBJ1-5	TRBV20-1	CSASKGVANQPQHF	TGCAGTGCTAGTAAAGGGGTGGCAAATCAGCCCCAGCATTTT
.	few	TRBJ2-1	TRBV29-1	CSAWGGQADNEQFF	TGCAGCGCCTGGGGGGGGCAGGCGGACAATGAGCAGTTCTTC
.	many	TRBJ2-3	TRBV18	CASSPPFLRGPTDTQYF	TGTGCCAGCTCACCACCGTTTTTGCGGGGGCCCACAGATACGCAGTATTTT
TRBD2	many	TRBJ2-7	TRBV28	CASSLGLAVDEQYF	TGTGCCAGCAGTTTGGGACTAGCCGTCGACGAGCAGTACTTC
.	many	TRBJ2-3	TRBV5-8	CASSFWGRGRSDTQYF	TGTGCCAGCAGCTTTTGGGGCAGGGGACGTTCAGATACGCAGTATTTT
.	many	TRBJ1-5	TRBV6-5	CASSYGGMNQPQHF	TGTGCCAGCAGTTACGGGGGAATGAATCAGCCCCAGCATTTT
.	.	TRBJ2-7	TRBV20-1	CSASTPSNSYEQYF	TGCAGTGCTAGTACCCCTTCGAACTCCTACGAGCAGTACTTC
.	many	TRBJ1-2	TRBV5-1	CASSLPSRGYGYTF	TGCGCCAGCAGCTTGCCGAGCAGAGGCTATGGCTACACCTTC
.	medium-sized	TRBJ1-5	TRBV20-1	CSARLSNQPQHF	TGCAGTGCTAGGCTCAGTAATCAGCCCCAGCATTTT
.	many	TRBJ2-3	TRBV7-2	CASSLARAQYF	TGTGCCAGCAGCTTAGCGCGGGCGCAGTATTTT
.	medium-sized	TRBJ2-1	TRBV11-3	CASSLEGRQLDEQFF	TGTGCCAGCAGCTTAGAGGGTCGGCAGCTGGATGAGCAGTTCTTC
.	.	TRBJ2-1	TRBV7-9	CASSLGLVDEQFF	TGTGCCAGCAGCTTAGGGTTAGTGGATGAGCAGTTCTTC
TRBD1	many	TRBJ2-5	TRBV7-9	CASSSGGETQYF	TGTGCCAGCAGCTCAGGGGGAGAGACCCAGTACTTC
.	many	TRBJ2-5	TRBV5-1	CASSLDGYQETQYF	TGCGCCAGCAGCTTGGACGGGTACCAAGAGACCCAGTACTTC
TRBD1	many	TRBJ2-7	TRBV6-5	CASSRGTGEDEQYF	TGTGCCAGCAGTAGAGGAACAGGGGAAGACGAGCAGTACTTC
.	many	TRBJ2-7	TRBV24-1	CATSDPLQPYEQYF	TGTGCCACCAGTGACCCCCTACAGCCCTACGAGCAGTACTTC
.	many	TRBJ2-3	TRBV18	CASSPWDSSTDTQYF	TGTGCCAGCTCACCCTGGGACTCGAGCACAGATACGCAGTATTTT
TRBD1	many	TRBJ1-5	TRBV10-3	CAISLTGDNQPQHF	TGTGCCATCAGCCTGACAGGGGACAATCAGCCCCAGCATTTT
TRBD1	many	TRBJ1-2	TRBV12-3/TRBV12-4	CASSSGQGIVGYTF	TGTGCCAGCAGCTCTGGACAGGGGATCGTTGGCTACACCTTC
.	few	TRBJ1-5	TRBV3-1	CASSHHRSANQPQHF	TGTGCCAGCAGCCATCACAGAAGTGCAAATCAGCCCCAGCATTTT
.	many	TRBJ1-2	TRBV6-1	CASSVAGNYGYTF	TGTGCCAGCAGTGTCGCGGGTAACTATGGCTACACCTTC
.	many	TRBJ2-1	TRBV11-2	CASSGQPYNEQFF	TGTGCCAGCAGCGGACAGCCGTACAATGAGCAGTTCTTC